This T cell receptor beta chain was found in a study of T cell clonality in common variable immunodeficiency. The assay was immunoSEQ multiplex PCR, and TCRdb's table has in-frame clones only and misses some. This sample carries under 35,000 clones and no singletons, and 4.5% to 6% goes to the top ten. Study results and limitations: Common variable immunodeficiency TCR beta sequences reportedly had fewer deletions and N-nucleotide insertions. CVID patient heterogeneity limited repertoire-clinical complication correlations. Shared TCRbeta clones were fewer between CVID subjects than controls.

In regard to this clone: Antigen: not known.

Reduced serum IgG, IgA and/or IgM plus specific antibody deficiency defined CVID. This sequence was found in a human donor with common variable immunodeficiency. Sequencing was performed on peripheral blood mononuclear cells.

CDR3 DNA, as far as it was read: TGCGCCAGCAGCCCCATTAGCGGCGTCACAGATACG. It codes for CASSPISGVTDT. The complete CDR3 reads CASSPISGVTDTQYF. The gene calls are TRBV5-1 and TRBJ2-3, with D perhaps TRBD2 (6 bases). The read terminates 3 residues before the CDR3 end, so the remaining end is supplied by the germline J gene. Trimming removed 4 bases at V and 2 bases at J, with 14 bases between. The CDR3 extends over 15 amino acids. Germline V gives CDR1 SGHRS, CDR2 YFSETQ.